The clone carrying this T cell receptor (beta chain) was found many times. The data stem from a study of human T cells and chemical hapten exposure. Study details: Per-sample TCR yields varied mainly from small pooled library volume differences.

TCRdb passed the RACE reads through MiXCR, listing each CDR3 protein once. Among roughly 48,000 distinct CDR3 sequences listed, about 4.5% were seen once. The time point was: healthy volunteer bleed at 2 weeks. The study extracted total RNA from unfractionated whole blood. Germline V lookup: CDR1 DFQATT, CDR2 SNEGSKA (reference sequence). After removal of 6 bases from V and 2 bases from J, the junction contained 12 bases not matched to a gene. The CDR3 runs to 16 residues. The sample consisted of whole blood. The chain links TRBV20-1 to TRBJ2-3, with 9 bases that match TRBD2. This receptor was obtained from a human donor in good health. Some clones in this sample may be carry-over from other donors' samples. The CDR3 reads CSAPRGAGGFTDTQYF. Here the CDR3 DNA reads TGCAGTGCCCCACGGGGGGCGGGAGGGTTCACAGATACGCAGTATTTT.